This T cell receptor (beta chain) comes out of a study of cytomegalovirus exposure and HLA in healthy donors. Vbeta (60) and Jbeta (13) primers were used in the PCR. As processed by the authors: In a later analysis, 8.5 million to 14 million of some 80 million unique beta chains occurred in at least two donors. Generated by immunoSEQ multiplex PCR, the TCRdb table keeps only in-frame clones and is missing some. The V and J calls and clone size were taken over from that table, and D and trimming were inferred from the DNA. The sample yields 150,000 to 250,000 clones, around 74% seen once. Overall study results and limits: Later analysis suggested most CMV-associated TCR beta chains were HLA-restricted. A later analysis associated under 20,000 TCR beta sequences with HLA alleles at a 0.05 false discovery rate.

The CDR3 runs to 14 residues. V gave up 0 bases and J gave up 3 bases; unmatched junction bases: 2. CDR1 and CDR2 (germline): SGDLS, YYNGEE. Worth noting for this clone: Its specificity is unknown.

The chain combines TRBV9 with TRBJ2-5, with 7 bases matching TRBD1. The receptor was derived from a girl between 10 and 17 years old in good health and CMV-seropositive. Sequenced material: PBMCs. CDR3: CASSVATGEETQYF. DNA for the CDR3: TGTGCCAGCAGCGTAGCTACAGGGGAAGAGACCCAGTACTTC.